This T cell receptor (beta chain) was documented in a study of T cell responses to AZD1222 COVID-19 vaccine. Combined were second doses at about 4 or about 12 weeks. Points from the study as a whole: Among those given AZD1222, only five or six were seropositive at baseline.

Concerning this clone itself: As yet, its antigen is unknown.

The method was immunoSEQ multiplex PCR; TCRdb's version includes in-frame clones alone and lacks a portion of them. The sample has 110,000 or so clones, approximately 88% seen once; the top ten hold around 6%. Germline CDR1 reads SGHRS; CDR2 reads YFSETQ. The CDR3 length is 15 residues. V trimming: 3 bases; J trimming: 4 bases; junction bases outside the gene matches: 5. V and J are TRBV5-1 and TRBJ2-5, with 11 bases fitting TRBD2. Here the sequenced sample was peripheral blood, taken 28 days after the second AZD1222 dose. The receptor's source is an adult who received the AZD1222 COVID-19 vaccine. The DNA for the CDR3 is TGCGCCAGCAGCTCTAGCGGGGGGCCGGGAGAGACCCAGTACTTC. This encodes CASSSSGGPGETQYF.